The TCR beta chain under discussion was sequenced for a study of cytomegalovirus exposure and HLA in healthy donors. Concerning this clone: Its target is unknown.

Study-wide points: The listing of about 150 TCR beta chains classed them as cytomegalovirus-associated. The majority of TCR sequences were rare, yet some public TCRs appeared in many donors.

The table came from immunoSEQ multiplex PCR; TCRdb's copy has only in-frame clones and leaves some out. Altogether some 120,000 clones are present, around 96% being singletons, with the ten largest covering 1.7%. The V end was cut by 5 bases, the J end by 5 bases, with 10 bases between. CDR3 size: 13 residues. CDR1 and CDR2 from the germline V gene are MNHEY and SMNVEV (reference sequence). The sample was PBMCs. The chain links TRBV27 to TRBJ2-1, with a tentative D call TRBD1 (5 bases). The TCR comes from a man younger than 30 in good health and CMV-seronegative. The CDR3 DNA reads TGTGCCAGCAGTCGACAGTTCGACAATGAGCAGTTCTTC. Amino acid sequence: CASSRQFDNEQFF.